This T cell receptor beta chain comes out of a study of blood T cell repertoires in COVID-19 (dated by TCRdb to between 2020 and 2021). Regarding the research as a whole: Samples covering the acute and convalescent phases of COVID-19 were provided by collaborators in the United States, Italy and Spain. The prospective study material was composed of cDNA or gDNA derived from T cells, B-cell-depleted T cells, or PBMCs. Deeply sampled blood TCRbeta repertoires from subjects exposed to, actively infected with, or recovered from COVID-19 were included in the dataset. A freely available public database, intended as a resource for researchers studying the immune response to SARS-CoV-2, is where the repertoires were released. The samples were drawn from two sources: the first 160 participants of the ongoing ImmuneRACE study, and 1,000 to 1,500 subjects contributed by 6 global collaborators. Sample metadata almost always included a de-identified subject ID, COVID-19 status, age in years and sex. Where HLA class I and class II types were available, the types were taken from metadata supplied by the sample provider, not from assay-based typing. Summary of the overall study and its limitations: The quantity of clinical and demographic metadata differed by source and by participant and was supplied without curation.

Deletion took 4 bases off V and 4 bases off J, with a span of 16 bases between the germline ends. Including cysteine and phenylalanine, the CDR3 has 15 amino acids. Only the CDR3 part of the read is kept: 45 bases, read in frame from the first base. The germline V gene encodes CDR1 LNHDA and CDR2 SQIVND (reference sequence). TCRbeta CDR3 regions were amplified from genomic DNA using the immunoSEQ Assay, a bias-controlled multiplex PCR. In the authors' own workflow: The number of nucleated cells in each sample was estimated by amplification of reference gene primers within the assay. To quantify the absolute abundance of each unique TCRbeta CDR3 rearrangement, sequence reads were collapsed and filtered. Productive Simpson clonality was computed per sample as the square root of Simpson's diversity index over productive rearrangements. TCRdb's version of the immuneACCESS table is confined to in-frame rearrangements and falls short of the full clone set. An unresolved V gene accounts for under half of the shortfall where checked; the remainder is of unknown origin. V, J and clone size were drawn from that table, and D and trimming were deduced from the DNA. This sample is represented by around 150,000 clones; roughly three quarters of them were singletons. The top ten constitute over 7% of the sample.

The collaborating institutions used their own protocols to collect whole blood in K2EDTA tubes. For TCRbeta analysis, collaborators shipped samples in one of three forms: frozen whole blood, isolated PBMCs, or DNA extracted from either of those sample types. To note about this clone: The antigen it binds to is not known. No clone much larger than this one lies a single base away; base qualities are absent.

The sequence came from a man in his fifties or sixties with active or convalescent COVID-19. Recombination joined TRBV19 with TRBJ1-1; the best D guess is TRBD1, with 5 bases matching. The sequenced material came from peripheral blood. The DNA sequence is TGTGCCAGTAGTAGGGGGACGGCGGGAGGCACTGAAGCTTTCTTT. Translated, this gives CASSRGTAGGTEAFF.